This paragraph reports one T cell receptor beta chain. The data derive from a study of OX40 agonist ivuxolimab in advanced cancers. Peripheral blood came from all dose cohorts at three timepoints. The protocol was immunoSEQ multiplex PCR, while the TCRdb copy is restricted to in-frame clones and leaves out a portion. The table includes 72,000 or so clones, over 75% detected once. This material consisted of CD4+ or CD8+ T cells sorted from blood, taken in a trial of the OX40 agonist ivuxolimab. This receptor was obtained from an adult with an advanced solid tumor such as melanoma, head and neck, liver or kidney cancer.

The CDR3 sequence: CASSLGGKETQYF. CDR3 DNA: TGTGCCAGCAGCTTGGGGGGGAAGGAGACCCAGTACTTC. The V gene is TRBV7-8, the J gene TRBJ2-5, with 7 bases identical to TRBD2. The trim removed 3 bases at V and 5 bases at J, leaving 3 bases unmatched. The germline gives CDR1 SGHVS, CDR2 FQNEAQ. CDR3 length: 13 amino acids.